Following are 21 T cell receptor beta chains from one sample sequenced in a study of vaccination effects on CD4 cells after COVID-19. Produced via immunoSEQ multiplex PCR; TCRdb's table is partial and in-frame only. The table shows about 71,000 clones, with more than 60% occurring only once. Subsequent to a culture period of about ten days, CD4+ T cells were isolated. As their vaccination, participants received two doses of either BNT162b2 or mRNA-1273. Antigens for these TCRs are unknown. Material: CD4+ T cells from PBMCs cultured without peptide, obtained after COVID-19 vaccination. The receptor source for this set is a human donor who received a COVID-19 vaccine.

The chain uses TRBV7-2 and TRBJ1-2, with TRBD1 matching over 7 bases. The germline CDR1 and CDR2 sequences are SGHTA and FQGNSA. The CDR3 is made up of 14 amino acids. V shed 5 bases, J shed 8 bases, and the junction held 11 bases outside the gene matches. The CDR3, as DNA: TGTGCCAGCAGCCCTACGAAGGGGGCTAGAGGCTACACCTTC. Protein sequence: CASSPTKGARGYTF.

V usage is TRBV10-1 and J usage is TRBJ2-1; unclear D gene. The CDR3 spans 13 residues. Germline lookup yields CDR1 WNHNN and CDR2 SYGVQD (reference sequence). Trimming shortened V by 3 bases and J by 2 bases, and 5 bases separated the two germline ends. The CDR3 reads CASSEGTYNEQFF. CDR3 in DNA: TGCGCCAGCAGTGAAGGAACCTACAATGAGCAGTTCTTC.

This clone has only one observation. This sequence joins TRBV5-1 and TRBJ1-1; perhaps TRBD1 as D (5 bases). Germline V gene lookup returns CDR1 SGHRS and CDR2 YFSETQ. This CDR3 spans 11 amino acids. Deletions cut 0 bases from V and 8 bases from J, with 5 bases between. The CDR3 loop reads CASSLGQEAFF. CDR3 bases: TGCGCCAGCAGCTTGGGACAGGAAGCTTTCTTT.

This rearrangement joins TRBV6-2 or TRBV6-3 to TRBJ1-1; TRBD1 might be the D (6 bases). Per germline, CDR1 MNHEY and CDR2 SVGEGT. V lost 2 bases, J lost 8 bases, and 21 bases lay in between. The CDR3 length is 16 residues. CDR3 region: CASSYQTGQTTREAFF. CDR3 in DNA: TGTGCCAGCAGTTACCAAACCGGACAGACTACCCGGGAAGCTTTCTTT.

The chain combines TRBV19 with TRBJ1-5, with D hard to call. The CDR3 spans 16 residues. Trimming took 6 bases from V and 4 from J, leaving 19 bases between them. The germline CDR1 and CDR2 sequences are LNHDA and SQIVND (reference sequence). The CDR3 DNA reads as TGTGCCAGTAGCGGAGGTTTGGTAGGAGGGAATCAGCCCCAGCATTTT. This encodes CASSGGLVGGNQPQHF.

CDR3 sequence: CASSRQYQETQYF. CDR3 sequence (DNA): TGTGCCAGCAGCCGACAGTACCAAGAGACCCAGTACTTC. This chain links TRBV12-3 or TRBV12-4 with TRBJ2-5, with D tentatively TRBD1 (5 bases). The CDR3 totals 13 residues. V lost 6 bases and J lost 0, with 8 bases in between.

This chain uses TRBV7-3 with TRBJ2-5; D is possibly TRBD2 (6 bases). V lost 5 bases to trimming and J lost 5 bases, with 12 bases between them. This CDR3 is 13 amino acids long. Per the germline V gene, CDR1 is SGHTA and CDR2 is FQGTGA. CDR3 coding DNA: TGTGCCAGCAGCCGGAGGGGTGAGGAGACCCAGTACTTC. Protein product: CASSRRGEETQYF.

The J gene is TRBJ1-2, the V gene TRBV6-5; 7 positions match TRBD1. This CDR3 comprises 13 residues. V dropped 6 bases and J dropped 6; count of bases not matched to a gene: 7. The germline gives CDR1 MNHEY, CDR2 SVGAGI. CDR3 sequence: CASRHTTGDGYTF. CDR3 DNA: TGTGCCAGCAGGCACACAACAGGGGATGGCTACACCTTC.

The V call is TRBV11-2, the J call TRBJ1-2; D ambiguous. Trimming took off 0 bases at V and 1 base at J, with 12 bases between the two ends. The CDR3 spans 16 residues. CDR1 and CDR2 (germline): SGHAT, FQNNGV. The CDR3, as DNA: TGTGCCAGCAGCTTAGAAGTCCAGACCGTTAACTATGGCTACACCTTC. It specifies CASSLEVQTVNYGYTF.

In nucleotides, the CDR3 is TGTGCCAGCAGTTACCGGAACCTCATGATGAACACTGAAGCTTTCTTT. The encoded protein is CASSYRNLMMNTEAFF. V is TRBV6-6 and J is TRBJ1-1; D ambiguous. Trimming removed 2 bases at V and 0 bases at J, with 13 bases between. Per the germline V gene, CDR1 is MNHNY and CDR2 is SVGAGI (reference sequence). This CDR3 has 16 residues.

This chain uses TRBV3-1 (or the pseudogene TRBV3-2) with TRBJ1-1, with a tentative D call TRBD1 (5 bases). CDR1 and CDR2 (germline): LGHDT, YNNKEL (reference sequence). The V gene lost 0 bases and the J gene lost 1 base, with 9 bases spanning the gap. The CDR3 has 15 residues. CDR3 protein: CASSQEGRWNTEAFF. Written as DNA, the CDR3 is TGTGCCAGCAGCCAAGAGGGACGGTGGAACACTGAAGCTTTCTTT.

The chain couples TRBV2 to TRBJ2-1; 7 bases line up with TRBD2. The CDR3 runs 15 residues. V gave up 7 bases and J gave up 6 bases; unmatched junction bases: 12. Germline assignment: CDR1 SNHLY and CDR2 FYNNEI. In DNA, the CDR3 is TGTGCCAGCATGGAAGGGAGGGCAATGGGCAATGAGCAGTTCTTC. As protein: CASMEGRAMGNEQFF.

This chain links TRBV10-1 with TRBJ1-3; D is possibly TRBD1 (6 bases). Germline-derived CDR1 and CDR2 are WNHNN and SYGVQD (reference sequence). The CDR3 covers 14 residues. V lost 4 bases and J 2 bases, leaving 9 bases between the germline ends. CDR3 protein: CASSVGTTGNTIYF. The CDR3 DNA sequence: TGCGCCAGCAGTGTGGGGACAACTGGAAACACCATATATTTT.

The chain joins TRBV7-3 to TRBJ2-1; the match to TRBD2 covers 7 bases. Germline V gene sequence: CDR1 SGHTA, CDR2 FQGTGA. This CDR3 contains 14 residues. The junction had 6 bases not matched to a gene; V was cut back by 4 bases and J by 6 bases. This CDR3 reads CASSYGLVSNEQFF. The CDR3, as DNA: TGTGCCAGCAGCTACGGACTAGTTTCCAATGAGCAGTTCTTC.

This clone appeared once. This chain uses TRBV5-1 with TRBJ1-3; D gene ambiguous. The V end was cut by 2 bases, the J end by 4 bases, with 10 bases between. Germline assignment: CDR1 SGHRS and CDR2 YFSETQ. The CDR3 is made up of 14 amino acids. CDR3 sequence reads: CASSLTGYGNTIYF. The DNA of the CDR3 is TGCGCCAGCAGCTTAACTGGGTACGGAAACACCATATATTTT.

The gene calls are TRBV7-3 and TRBJ1-3; 10 positions match TRBD1. From germline, CDR1 is SGHTA and CDR2 FQGTGA. The CDR3 is 15 amino acids. With V trimmed by 1 base and J by 8 bases, 5 bases remained unmatched. In DNA form, the CDR3 reads TGTGCCAGCAGCTTAAATGTCGGGACAGGGGACACCATATATTTT. Translated: CASSLNVGTGDTIYF.

The rearrangement uses TRBV7-8 and TRBJ1-1, with TRBD1 matching 12 bases. This CDR3 comprises 16 residues. Per germline, CDR1 SGHVS and CDR2 FQNEAQ. Unmatched junction bases numbered 6, after V lost 2 bases and J lost 5 bases. The CDR3 bases are TGTGCCAGCAGCTTAAGGGACAGGGGGCTGGGTACTGAAGCTTTCTTT. It encodes CASSLRDRGLGTEAFF.

The chain joins TRBV18 to TRBJ1-4; D not certain. CDR3 length: 13 amino acids. Germline lookup yields CDR1 KGHSH and CDR2 LQKENI. V lost 4 bases, J lost 5 bases, and 8 bases lay in between. This chain's CDR3 is CASSQVQNEKLFF. In DNA form, the CDR3 reads TGTGCCAGCTCACAAGTACAAAATGAAAAACTGTTTTTT.

The rearrangement links TRBV5-6 to TRBJ1-1; perhaps TRBD1 as D (5 bases). V lost 0 bases and J 0 bases, leaving 9 bases between the germline ends. This CDR3 has 15 amino acids. Looked up from germline, CDR1 is SGHDT and CDR2 is YYEEEE. The DNA for the CDR3 is TGTGCCAGCAGCTTGGGACAGAAGATGAACACTGAAGCTTTCTTT. Translated, it gives CASSLGQKMNTEAFF.

The V call is TRBV28, the J call TRBJ2-2; 7 bases line up with TRBD1. The germline V gene has CDR1 MDHEN and CDR2 SYDVKM. The V and J ends lost 6 bases and 4 bases, in that order; junction bases with no gene match: 8. There are 15 residues in the CDR3. CDR3 sequence (DNA): TGTGCCAGCAGCTCCCCGGGACAGATCACCGGGGAGCTGTTTTTT. Translating gives CASSSPGQITGELFF.

This clone was observed a single time. The CDR3 DNA follows: TGTGCCAGCAGTGACCGGGACAGGGGTAGCGGGACCCAGTACTTC. It encodes CASSDRDRGSGTQYF. The J gene is TRBJ2-5, the V gene TRBV6-1; 10 positions agree with TRBD1. The CDR3 contains 15 residues. The germline gives CDR1 MNHNS, CDR2 SASEGT. V lost 3 bases, J lost 7 bases, and 8 bases stayed unmatched.